One and the same sample provided the 16 T cell receptor beta chains below, sequenced in a study of cytomegalovirus exposure and HLA in healthy donors. Assay used: immunoSEQ multiplex PCR; TCRdb lists only in-frame clones, some missing. The sample lists fewer than 150,000 clones, roughly nine tenths occurring once. Sequenced sample: PBMCs. All receptors come from a young man in good health and CMV-seropositive.

This chain uses TRBV5-4 with TRBJ2-2; the match to TRBD1 covers 12 bases. Germline loops: CDR1 SGHNT, CDR2 YYREEE (reference sequence). The V and J ends lost 3 bases and 3 bases, in that order; junction bases with no gene match: 6. There are 17 residues in the CDR3. CDR3 DNA sequence: TGTGCCAGCAGCTCCCCGGGACAGGGGGCACACACCGGGGAGCTGTTTTTT. Protein product: CASSSPGQGAHTGELFF. The full variable domain, its missing parts supplied by reference TRBV5-4 and TRBJ2-2, is ETGVTQSPTHLIKTRGQQVTLRCSSQSGHNTVSWYQQALGQGPQFIFQYYREEENGRGNFPPRFSGLQFPNYSSELNVNALELDDSALYLCASSSPGQGAHTGELFFGEGSRLTVL.

The gene calls are TRBV6-5 and TRBJ1-6; D possibly corresponds to TRBD1 (5 bases). Deletions cut 4 bases from V and 11 bases from J, with 15 bases between. This CDR3 contains 14 residues. Germline lookup yields CDR1 MNHEY and CDR2 SVGAGI. CDR3 amino acids: CASSLTGTGAPLHF. As DNA, the CDR3 is TGTGCCAGCAGTTTAACAGGCACGGGGGCACCCCTCCACTTT.

This chain uses TRBV7-2 with TRBJ2-1, with TRBD1 matching over 8 bases. V lost 5 bases, J lost 2 bases, and 5 bases stayed unmatched. CDR1 is SGHTA, CDR2 FQGNSA, per germline. The CDR3 has 15 amino acids. DNA of the CDR3: TGTGCCAGCAGCCGCACGGGACAGGCCTACAATGAGCAGTTCTTC. As protein: CASSRTGQAYNEQFF.

Only one count was recorded for this clone. V gene TRBV11-2 combines with J gene TRBJ1-2; D gene unclear. This CDR3 contains 15 residues. V gave up 1 base and J gave up 4 bases, with 13 bases separating them. Germline V gene data show CDR1 as SGHAT and CDR2 as FQNNGV. The CDR3 loop reads CASSLVRRSSYGYTF. The CDR3 bases are TGTGCCAGCAGCTTAGTCCGACGGAGTTCCTATGGCTACACCTTC.

The CDR3 protein is CASRVQGLKNSPLHF. CDR3 nucleotides: TGTGCCAGCAGGGTACAGGGGTTGAAAAATTCACCCCTCCACTTT. The chain uses TRBV6-1 and TRBJ1-6; TRBD1 matches 7 bases. Germline V gene lookup returns CDR1 MNHNS and CDR2 SASEGT. The CDR3 covers 15 residues. The V and J ends lost 6 bases and 7 bases, in that order; junction bases with no gene match: 9.

This clone was found a few times. The chain recombines TRBV19 with TRBJ1-2; D ambiguous. The length of the CDR3 is 14 residues. Trimming removed 3 bases from V and 0 bases from J, with 8 bases in between. Germline loops: CDR1 LNHDA, CDR2 SQIVND (reference sequence). For the CDR3, the DNA is TGTGCCAGTAGTATCCAGTCATCTAACTATGGCTACACCTTC. Residues: CASSIQSSNYGYTF.

The chain carries TRBV19 and TRBJ1-4, with D uncertain. Germline V gene lookup returns CDR1 LNHDA and CDR2 SQIVND (reference sequence). This CDR3 spans 13 amino acids. V dropped 3 bases and J dropped 4 bases, with 6 bases sitting between them. Here the CDR3 reads CASSMGSNEKLFF. CDR3 coding DNA: TGTGCCAGTAGTATGGGGAGTAATGAAAAACTGTTTTTT.

In DNA form, the CDR3 reads TGTGCCAGCAGCTTCAGTGTAAGCATTCAGTACTTC. Residues: CASSFSVSIQYF. The chain carries TRBV7-9 and TRBJ2-4; D is ambiguous. The V gene lost 3 bases and the J gene lost 9 bases, with 9 bases spanning the gap. Germline V CDR1 and CDR2: SEHNR, FQNEAQ (reference sequence). The CDR3 contains 12 residues.

The CDR3 DNA follows: TGTGCCAGCAGCTCCCGACAGGGGGGGCCCAATGAGCAGTTCTTC. Amino acids: CASSSRQGGPNEQFF. The chain combines TRBV4-2 with TRBJ2-1, with 9 bases fitting TRBD1. The CDR3 runs to 15 residues. CDR1 LGHNA and CDR2 YNFKEQ come from the germline V gene. The trim removed 5 bases at V and 6 bases at J, leaving 8 bases unmatched.

V is TRBV7-2 and J is TRBJ2-1; TRBD2 matches at 8 bases. J gave up 2 bases and V 5 bases, and 5 bases lay outside the gene matches. The V gene's germline CDR1 is SGHTA and CDR2 FQGNSA. The CDR3 spans 15 residues. CDR3 DNA sequence: TGTGCCAGCAGCCTCGGGGGGGCGACCTACAATGAGCAGTTCTTC. The encoded protein is CASSLGGATYNEQFF.

Points on this clone: The junction differs from germline at one of its ends, possibly a read error. The J gene is TRBJ1-5, the V gene TRBV19, with a weak D call TRBD1 (5 bases). Germline assignment: CDR1 LNHDA and CDR2 SQIVND (reference sequence). CDR3 length equals 15 residues. The CDR3 here is CATSPGVISNQPQHF. The CDR3 DNA is TGTGCCACTAGTCCGGGGGTAATTAGCAATCAGCCCCAGCATTTT.

The gene calls are TRBV10-2 and TRBJ2-1, with D possibly matching TRBD2 (7 bases). Trimming stripped 8 bases from V and 7 bases from J, with 18 bases between. CDR3 length: 14 amino acids. Germline V gene sequence: CDR1 WSHSY, CDR2 SAAADI. The CDR3 loop reads CASGRGGTKNEQFF. In DNA, the CDR3 is TGCGCCAGCGGAAGGGGGGGGACGAAAAATGAGCAGTTCTTC.

The chain combines TRBV7-2 with TRBJ1-5; D unclear. Germline V gene data show CDR1 as SGHTA and CDR2 as FQGNSA. There are 15 residues in the CDR3. Trimming stripped 1 base from V and 7 bases from J, with 14 bases between. The CDR3 DNA follows: TGTGCCAGCAGCTTAGTTTCCGGGAACGGCCAGCCCCAGCATTTT. Protein: CASSLVSGNGQPQHF. Complete variable domain (other parts from reference TRBV7-2 and TRBJ1-5): GAGVSQSPSNKVTEKGKDVELRCDPISGHTALYWYRQSLGQGLEFLIYFQGNSAPDKSGLPSDRFSAERTGGSVSTLTIQRTQQEDSAVYLCASSLVSGNGQPQHFGDGTRLSIL.

The chain joins TRBV20-1 to TRBJ1-2, with D perhaps matching TRBD1 (6 bases). In germline, CDR1 is DFQATT, CDR2 SNEGSKA (reference sequence). V lost 5 bases and J lost 4, with 8 bases in between. The CDR3 loop spans 11 amino acids. The CDR3 DNA reads as TGCAGTGCTGAACAGGGCTATGGCTACACCTTC. Its protein is CSAEQGYGYTF.

The sample holds one count of this clone. The chain joins TRBV9 to TRBJ1-3; 7 bases map to TRBD1. CDR1 SGDLS and CDR2 YYNGEE come from the germline V gene. The CDR3 has 15 amino acids. The trim removed 0 bases at V and 3 bases at J, leaving 3 bases unmatched. Here the CDR3 reads CASSVVGGVGNTIYF. DNA of the CDR3: TGTGCCAGCAGCGTAGTAGGGGGCGTTGGAAACACCATATATTTT. The variable domain in full, with the rest retrieved from reference TRBV9 and TRBJ1-3, is DSGVTQTPKHLITATGQRVTLRCSPRSGDLSVYWYQQSLDQGLQFLIQYYNGEERAKGNILERFSAQQFPDLHSELNLSSLELGDSALYFCASSVVGGVGNTIYFGEGSWLTVV.

This chain uses TRBV19 with TRBJ2-2; a weak D match, TRBD1 (5 bases). Between the trimmed V and J ends, which lost 3 bases and 2 bases, there was a span of 7 bases. The CDR3 contains 14 residues. Germline-derived CDR1 and CDR2 are LNHDA and SQIVND (reference sequence). CDR3 nucleotide sequence: TGTGCCAGTAGTATCAGGGCAAACACCGGGGAGCTGTTTTTT. This translates into CASSIRANTGELFF.